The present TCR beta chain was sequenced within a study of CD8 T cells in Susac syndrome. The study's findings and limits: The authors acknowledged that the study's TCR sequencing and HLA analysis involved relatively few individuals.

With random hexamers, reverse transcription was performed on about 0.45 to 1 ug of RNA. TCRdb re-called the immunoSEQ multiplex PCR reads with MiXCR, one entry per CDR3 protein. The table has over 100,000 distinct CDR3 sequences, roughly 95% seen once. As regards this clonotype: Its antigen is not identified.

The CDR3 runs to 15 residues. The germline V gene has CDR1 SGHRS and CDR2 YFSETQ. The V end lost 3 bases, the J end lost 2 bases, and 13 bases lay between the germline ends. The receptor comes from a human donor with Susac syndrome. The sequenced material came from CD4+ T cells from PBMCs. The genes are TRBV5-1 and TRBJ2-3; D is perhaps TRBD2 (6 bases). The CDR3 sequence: CASSYEKRVTDTQYF. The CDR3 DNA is TGCGCCAGCAGCTATGAAAAGCGGGTCACAGATACGCAGTATTTT.